Listed below are T cell receptor beta chains from one sample, sequenced in a study of cytomegalovirus exposure and HLA in healthy donors. Produced via immunoSEQ multiplex PCR; TCRdb's table is partial and in-frame only. In the table there are about 170,000 clones, about 88% of which are singletons. Sequencing was performed on PBMCs. The receptor source for this set is a woman younger than 35 in good health and CMV-seronegative. CDR3s include the opening cysteine and the closing phenylalanine or tryptophan. The D gene is left open where the match is weak. The listing skips clone size in some rows; elsewhere it reads once, few, many or a size class.

V	J	size	D	CDR3	DNA
TRBV27	TRBJ2-3	-	-	CASSDWSTDTQYF	TGTGCCAGCAGTGACTGGAGCACAGATACGCAGTATTTT
TRBV25-1	TRBJ1-2	-	-	CASSEEDNYGYTF	TGTGCCAGCAGTGAGGAGGACAACTATGGCTACACCTTC
TRBV4-1	TRBJ2-1	-	-	CASSQSGGYEQFF	TGCGCCAGCAGCCAGTCGGGTGGGTATGAGCAGTTCTTC
TRBV7-9	TRBJ2-3	-	-	CASSQTGQTDTQYF	TGTGCCAGCAGCCAAACAGGGCAGACAGATACGCAGTATTTT
TRBV6-1	TRBJ1-1	-	-	CASSEAPQNTEAFF	TGTGCCAGCAGTGAAGCCCCACAGAACACTGAAGCTTTCTTT
TRBV7-9	TRBJ1-5	-	-	CASSLAGGSFNQPQHF	TGTGCCAGCAGCTTAGCTGGCGGCAGTTTTAATCAGCCCCAGCATTTT
TRBV9	TRBJ1-1	-	TRBD1	CASSVADNRGRTEAFF	TGTGCCAGCAGCGTAGCCGACAACAGGGGGCGAACTGAAGCTTTCTTT
TRBV4-1	TRBJ2-7	-	TRBD1	CASSQEGQGGDEQYF	TGCGCCAGCAGCCAAGAGGGACAGGGTGGGGACGAGCAGTACTTC
TRBV5-5	TRBJ2-7	once	-	CASRYGLTSSYEQYF	TGTGCCAGCAGATATGGACTTACGAGCTCCTACGAGCAGTACTTC
TRBV14	TRBJ1-2	-	-	CASSQEEWETDF	TGTGCCAGCAGCCAAGAGGAATGGGAGACTGACTTC
TRBV4-3	TRBJ2-4	-	-	CASSQDPSGLAKNIQYF	TGCGCCAGCAGCCAAGACCCGTCTGGGCTAGCCAAAAACATTCAGTACTTC
TRBV9	TRBJ1-4	-	TRBD1	CASSEVEGAGEKLFF	TGTGCCAGCAGCGAGGTGGAGGGGGCAGGGGAAAAACTGTTTTTT
TRBV2	TRBJ1-2	few	-	CASILAGGYGYTF	TGTGCCAGCATCTTGGCCGGGGGGTATGGCTACACCTTC
TRBV4-2	TRBJ1-1	-	TRBD1	CASSPQGASTEAFF	TGTGCCAGCAGCCCACAGGGGGCGAGCACTGAAGCTTTCTTT
TRBV30	TRBJ1-2	-	-	CAWKGNLNYGYTF	TGTGCCTGGAAGGGGAACCTAAACTATGGCTACACCTTC
TRBV7-2	TRBJ2-6	-	-	CASSPGSTGANVLTF	TGTGCCAGCAGTCCAGGGTCGACTGGGGCCAACGTCCTGACTTTC
TRBV18	TRBJ2-3	-	TRBD2	CASSPGGTDTQYF	TGTGCCAGCTCACCGGGGGGGACAGATACGCAGTATTTT
TRBV7-2	TRBJ2-7	-	-	CASSLGLGGEQYF	TGTGCCAGCAGCTTAGGATTAGGGGGTGAGCAGTACTTC
TRBV28	TRBJ1-5	-	TRBD1	CASRRTGQGESQPQHF	TGTGCCAGCAGACGAACGGGACAGGGGGAGAGTCAGCCCCAGCATTTT
TRBV18	TRBJ2-7	-	-	CASSRPMPLESVKYF	TGTGCCAGCTCACGACCAATGCCCCTTGAGTCTGTCAAGTACTTC
TRBV29-1	TRBJ2-5	-	-	CSVQQGRGETQYF	TGCAGCGTTCAACAGGGTAGGGGAGAGACCCAGTACTTC
TRBV5-1	TRBJ1-4	once	TRBD1	CASSSPPDRVYPNEKLFF	TGCGCCAGCAGCTCACCCCCTGACAGGGTATACCCTAATGAAAAACTGTTTTTT
TRBV19	TRBJ1-5	-	TRBD1	CASSFWTGTNQPQHF	TGTGCCAGTAGTTTCTGGACAGGGACTAATCAGCCCCAGCATTTT
TRBV14	TRBJ2-7	-	-	CASSQGSSYEQYF	TGTGCCAGCAGCCAAGGGAGCTCCTACGAGCAGTACTTC
TRBV19	TRBJ2-7	-	TRBD2	CASSIGPSGRAYEQYF	TGTGCCAGTAGTATAGGGCCTAGCGGGCGCGCCTACGAGCAGTACTTC
TRBV4-3	TRBJ1-2	once	TRBD1	CASSLNRGAYGYTF	TGCGCCAGCAGCCTAAACAGGGGTGCCTATGGCTACACCTTC
TRBV7-9	TRBJ2-7	-	-	CASSLEYRSYEQYF	TGTGCCAGCAGCTTAGAGTACAGATCCTACGAGCAGTACTTC
TRBV15	TRBJ2-7	-	-	CATSRGGLADSYEQYF	TGTGCCACCAGCAGAGGGGGGCTAGCGGATTCCTACGAGCAGTACTTC
TRBV4-2	TRBJ1-3	-	-	CASSQEGVWGAGNTIYF	TGTGCCAGCAGCCAAGAGGGCGTGTGGGGGGCTGGAAACACCATATATTTT
TRBV30	TRBJ1-3	-	-	CAWSARGGVGNTIYF	TGTGCCTGGAGTGCCCGGGGGGGGGTTGGAAACACCATATATTTT
TRBV7-9	TRBJ2-5	-	-	CASSFLSTGLLKETQYF	TGTGCCAGCAGCTTCCTGTCGACGGGACTCCTGAAAGAGACCCAGTACTTC
TRBV2	TRBJ2-1	-	TRBD1	CASRASGTGLNEQFF	TGTGCCAGCAGGGCCTCCGGGACAGGACTCAATGAGCAGTTCTTC
TRBV7-6	TRBJ2-1	-	-	CASSPGTKHNEQFF	TGTGCCAGCAGCCCCGGGACAAAGCATAATGAGCAGTTCTTC
TRBV10-3	TRBJ1-6	once	-	CAISESSGGPLGSPLHF	TGTGCCATCAGTGAGTCATCGGGGGGACCTCTCGGTTCACCCCTCCACTTT
TRBV7-9	TRBJ2-7	-	-	CASSLWGGGVGYEQYF	TGTGCCAGCAGCTTATGGGGGGGCGGAGTTGGCTACGAGCAGTACTTC
TRBV6-1	TRBJ2-7	-	TRBD1	CASSEKTRRTGGLRATYEQYF	TGTGCCAGCAGTGAAAAAACCCGGAGGACAGGGGGCTTAAGGGCCACCTACGAGCAGTACTTC
TRBV4-3	TRBJ2-1	-	TRBD2	CASSQVGLAGSSYNEQFF	TGCGCCAGCAGCCAAGTAGGTCTAGCGGGAAGCTCCTACAATGAGCAGTTCTTC
TRBV30	TRBJ1-4	-	TRBD1	CASSRDRLNEKLFF	TGTGCCTCCAGCCGGGACAGATTAAATGAAAAACTGTTTTTT
TRBV6-6	TRBJ2-7	-	TRBD2	CASSPRTSGPYEQYF	TGTGCCAGCAGTCCACGGACTAGCGGTCCCTACGAGCAGTACTTC
TRBV7-9	TRBJ1-2	-	-	CASSLAFVDREGYTF	TGTGCCAGCAGCTTAGCGTTTGTAGACAGAGAGGGCTACACCTTC
TRBV27	TRBJ2-7	-	TRBD1	CASSLMGQGSYEQYF	TGTGCCAGCAGTTTAATGGGACAGGGATCCTACGAGCAGTACTTC
TRBV29-1	TRBJ2-7	-	TRBD1	CSVGGQGGIYEQYF	TGCAGCGTTGGAGGACAGGGTGGAATCTACGAGCAGTACTTC
TRBV9	TRBJ1-6	-	TRBD1	CASSVGQGGSPLHF	TGTGCCAGCAGCGTCGGACAGGGAGGATCACCCCTCCACTTT
TRBV5-1	TRBJ2-7	-	TRBD1	CASSVGDSRYEQYF	TGCGCCAGCAGCGTAGGGGACAGCCGCTACGAGCAGTACTTC
TRBV9	TRBJ2-7	-	TRBD2	CASSVAGGDPDEQYF	TGTGCCAGCAGCGTAGCGGGAGGGGATCCGGATGAGCAGTACTTC
TRBV9	TRBJ2-3	-	TRBD2	CASSPLAGGRGTDTQYF	TGTGCCAGCAGCCCACTAGCGGGAGGGAGAGGGACAGATACGCAGTATTTT
TRBV5-8	TRBJ1-1	-	-	CASSLYSRANTEAFF	TGTGCCAGCAGCTTATACTCCAGGGCTAACACTGAAGCTTTCTTT
TRBV11-3	TRBJ2-1	-	TRBD1	CASSPIRENRGRNEQFF	TGTGCCAGCAGCCCAATCCGAGAGAACAGGGGGCGTAATGAGCAGTTCTTC
TRBV5-5	TRBJ2-3	-	TRBD2	CASRERESDTQYF	TGTGCCAGCCGGGAGCGGGAGTCAGATACGCAGTATTTT
TRBV7-8	TRBJ2-4	once	TRBD1	CASRKDRGRSKNIQYF	TGTGCCAGCAGGAAGGACAGGGGTAGATCCAAAAACATTCAGTACTTC
TRBV29-1	TRBJ2-5	-	-	CSVPGRGETQYF	TGCAGCGTTCCGGGCAGGGGTGAGACCCAGTACTTC
TRBV9	TRBJ1-2	once	TRBD1	CASSVGRQGFGYTF	TGTGCCAGCAGCGTAGGTAGACAGGGGTTTGGCTACACCTTC
TRBV11-2	TRBJ1-2	few	-	CASSLAGVGYGYTF	TGTGCCAGCAGCTTAGCAGGGGTTGGCTATGGCTACACCTTC
TRBV7-2	TRBJ2-1	-	TRBD2	CASSQEGLAGAEQFF	TGTGCCAGCAGCCAAGAGGGACTAGCGGGGGCTGAGCAGTTCTTC